This TCR beta chain was retrieved from a study of T cell responses to AZD1222 COVID-19 vaccine. This clone was seen only a few times. This CDR3 contains 13 residues. V was shortened by 3 bases and J by 2 bases, with 8 bases between the two germline ends. In germline, CDR1 is LNHDA, CDR2 SQIVND (reference sequence). Generated by immunoSEQ multiplex PCR, the TCRdb table keeps only in-frame clones and is missing some. Among 120,000 to 150,000 clones listed, 70% to 90% were seen once. The input for sequencing was peripheral blood, taken 28 days after the second dose of the MenACWY control vaccine. The origin of this receptor is an adult who received the MenACWY meningococcal vaccine as a control. The chain combines TRBV19 with TRBJ2-7, with D tentatively TRBD1 (5 bases). CDR3 sequence reads: CASSISRAYEQYF. Here the CDR3 DNA reads TGTGCCAGTAGTATCAGCAGGGCCTACGAGCAGTACTTC.